The 32 T cell receptor beta chains in this list originate from one sample, sequenced in a study of blood T cell repertoires in COVID-19. Method: immunoSEQ multiplex PCR; TCRdb's copy keeps in-frame clones and lacks some. The table includes 65,000 to 100,000 clones, approximately 80% detected once. Sequencing was performed on peripheral blood. The receptors derive from a woman aged 80 or over with acute or convalescent COVID-19.

The chain joins TRBV11-3 to TRBJ1-1; perhaps TRBD1 as D (5 bases). The CDR3 runs to 18 residues. V lost 0 bases and J 3 bases, leaving 20 bases between the germline ends. The germline V gene has CDR1 SGHNT and CDR2 YENEEA. The CDR3 DNA reads as TGTGCCAGCAGCTTAGACCTGCGACGGGGGACGGCTGACACTGAAGCTTTCTTT. It is translated as CASSLDLRRGTADTEAFF.

This clone was observed a single time. The gene calls are TRBV12-3 or TRBV12-4 and TRBJ2-7, with D possibly being TRBD1 (5 bases). The CDR3 length is 12 residues. V was pared by 3 bases and J by 4 bases, with 7 bases between. CDR3 region: CASSFTGYEQYF. The DNA for the CDR3 is TGTGCCAGCAGTTTTACAGGTTACGAGCAGTACTTC.

This clone was observed a single time. V gene TRBV20-1 combines with J gene TRBJ1-2; 7 positions agree with TRBD1. CDR3 length equals 11 residues. Germline V lookup: CDR1 DFQATT, CDR2 SNEGSKA (reference sequence). The CDR3 coding sequence is TGCAGCACAGGGGCGGGAAGTGGCTACACCTTC. Encoded protein: CSTGAGSGYTF.

V gene TRBV2 combines with J gene TRBJ2-5, with D uncertain. CDR3 length: 11 amino acids. Germline V gene lookup returns CDR1 SNHLY and CDR2 FYNNEI. The V end was cut by 4 bases, the J end by 2 bases, with 2 bases between. For the CDR3, the DNA is TGTGCCAGCAGTGTACAAGAGACCCAGTACTTC. As protein: CASSVQETQYF.

The V gene is TRBV6-5, the J gene TRBJ2-5; D perhaps matches TRBD1 (6 bases). Germline CDR1 is MNHEY and CDR2 is SVGAGI. The CDR3 has 16 amino acids. V dropped 4 bases and J dropped 4 bases, with 19 bases sitting between them. The DNA for the CDR3 is TGTGCCAGCAGTTTGGCCCGGGCAGGGGATGGAGAGACCCAGTACTTC. Translation: CASSLARAGDGETQYF.

There are a few counts of this clone. The genes are TRBV5-1 and TRBJ1-2, with 7 positions matching TRBD1. The CDR3 length is 14 residues. Germline V gene lookup returns CDR1 SGHRS and CDR2 YFSETQ. The V gene end was trimmed by 3 bases and the J gene end by 4 bases; junction bases not matched to a gene: 6. The CDR3 loop reads CASSYTGDAYGYTF. In DNA form, the CDR3 reads TGCGCCAGCAGCTACACAGGGGATGCCTATGGCTACACCTTC. Drawing the rest from reference TRBV5-1 and TRBJ1-2, the complete variable domain is KAGVTQTPRYLIKTRGQQVTLSCSPISGHRSVSWYQQTPGQGLQFLFEYFSETQRNKGNFPGRFSGRQFSNSRSEMNVSTLELGDSALYLCASSYTGDAYGYTFGSGTRLTVV.

The chain recombines TRBV25-1 with TRBJ1-4; 7 bases match TRBD1. Losses at the gene ends were 8 bases for V and 8 bases for J; bases not matched to a gene: 14. The CDR3 contains 15 residues. In germline, CDR1 is MGHDK, CDR2 SYGVNS. The CDR3 sequence is CASSRAGQLDEKLFF. The CDR3, as DNA: TGTGCCAGCTCCAGGGCGGGACAGCTGGACGAAAAACTGTTTTTT.

This chain links TRBV11-2 with TRBJ2-3; TRBD1 agrees at 7 bases. Unmatched junction bases numbered 3, after V lost 1 base and J lost 2 bases. Germline V gives CDR1 SGHAT, CDR2 FQNNGV. This CDR3 has 15 amino acids. The CDR3 DNA reads as TGTGCCAGCAGCTTAGGGACAGGACACACAGATACGCAGTATTTT. It yields the protein CASSLGTGHTDTQYF.

This clone was seen a single time. This chain connects TRBV29-1 to TRBJ1-4; D is unresolved. Germline V CDR1 and CDR2: SQVTM, ANQGSEA. The ends were cut back, 0 bases at V and 8 bases at J, with 13 bases in the middle. This CDR3 comprises 14 residues. The CDR3 here is CSVEERGDGEKLFF. CDR3 nucleotides: TGCAGCGTTGAAGAACGGGGAGATGGCGAAAAACTGTTTTTT.

V gene TRBV9 combines with J gene TRBJ2-2; 7 nucleotides agree with TRBD1. V lost 0 bases, J lost 1 base, and 3 bases stayed unmatched. This CDR3 region has 16 residues. Germline CDR1 SGDLS, CDR2 YYNGEE. The CDR3 coding sequence is TGTGCCAGCAGCGTAGCCAGGGGGTTGAACACCGGGGAGCTGTTTTTT. It codes for CASSVARGLNTGELFF.

The chain recombines TRBV13 with TRBJ1-2, with TRBD1 matching 7 bases. The CDR3 runs 15 residues. Per germline, CDR1 PRHDT and CDR2 FYEKMQ (reference sequence). V trimming: 4 bases; J trimming: 1 base; junction bases outside the gene matches: 6. The CDR3 protein is CASSYGQDYNYGYTF. The CDR3, as DNA: TGTGCCAGCAGCTACGGACAGGACTATAACTATGGCTACACCTTC.

This chain links TRBV19 with TRBJ2-7, with 11 bases identical to TRBD1. CDR1 is LNHDA, CDR2 SQIVND, per germline (reference sequence). Trimming took 5 bases from V and 9 from J; bases not matched to a gene: 9. The CDR3 is 14 residues long. As DNA, the CDR3 is TGTGCCAGTAGTGAATCAGGACAGGGGGCCGGGCAGTACTTC. Protein product: CASSESGQGAGQYF.

The chain recombines TRBV23-1 with TRBJ2-5; TRBD2 agrees at 7 bases. TRBV23-1 is designated an ORF whose function remains uncertain. V dropped 7 bases and J dropped 1; count of bases not matched to a gene: 6. The CDR3 contains 14 residues. The CDR3 sequence: CASTISGVQETQYF. The CDR3 DNA follows: TGCGCCAGCACTATCAGCGGGGTCCAAGAGACCCAGTACTTC.

The J gene is TRBJ2-1, the V gene TRBV27; D gene uncertain. The CDR3 has 14 residues. Per germline, CDR1 MNHEY and CDR2 SMNVEV (reference sequence). The V and J ends lost 0 bases and 5 bases respectively, with 8 bases between them. The CDR3, as DNA: TGTGCCAGCAGTTTATCGGCAACCAACAATGAGCAGTTCTTC. Translation gives CASSLSATNNEQFF.

V usage is TRBV10-3 and J usage is TRBJ1-4, with TRBD1 matching over 8 bases. The length of the CDR3 is 14 residues. V lost 10 bases, J lost 8 bases, and 12 bases stayed unmatched. In germline, CDR1 is ENHRY, CDR2 SYGVKD. For the CDR3, the DNA is TGTGCCACCAGGGACAGGTCGTCGGAAGAAAAACTGTTTTTT. Translation: CATRDRSSEEKLFF.

The J gene is TRBJ2-5, the V gene TRBV27; 9 nucleotides match TRBD1. Germline CDR1 reads MNHEY; CDR2 reads SMNVEV (reference sequence). V trimming: 2 bases; J trimming: 6 bases; junction bases outside the gene matches: 7. The CDR3 is 15 amino acids. CDR3 protein: CASSLMGQGPKTQYF. In DNA, the CDR3 is TGTGCCAGCAGTTTAATGGGACAGGGTCCGAAGACCCAGTACTTC.

The chain carries TRBV5-4 and TRBJ2-7; 9 bases agree with TRBD1. This CDR3 has 13 residues. Germline V lookup: CDR1 SGHNT, CDR2 YYREEE (reference sequence). V dropped 4 bases and J dropped 3; count of bases not matched to a gene: 2. The CDR3 nucleotides read TGTGCCAGCAGCACGGACAGGGGCTACGAGCAGTACTTC. It translates to CASSTDRGYEQYF. The variable domain in full, completed from reference TRBV5-4 and TRBJ2-7, reads ETGVTQSPTHLIKTRGQQVTLRCSSQSGHNTVSWYQQALGQGPQFIFQYYREEENGRGNFPPRFSGLQFPNYSSELNVNALELDDSALYLCASSTDRGYEQYFGPGTRLTVT.

The chain carries TRBV28 and TRBJ1-4; TRBD1 aligns across 9 bases. CDR1 is MDHEN, CDR2 SYDVKM, per germline. This CDR3 region has 16 residues. V dropped 5 bases and J dropped 8; count of bases not matched to a gene: 12. The CDR3 DNA is TGTGCCAGCAGTGAAGACACAGGGGGCAAGAAGGAAAAACTGTTTTTT. As protein: CASSEDTGGKKEKLFF. The full variable domain, its missing parts supplied by reference TRBV28 and TRBJ1-4, is DVKVTQSSRYLVKRTGEKVFLECVQDMDHENMFWYRQDPGLGLRLIYFSYDVKMKEKGDIPEGYSVSREKKERFSLILESASTNQTSMYLCASSEDTGGKKEKLFFGSGTQLSVL.

The chain carries TRBV6-1 and TRBJ1-2; D may be TRBD1 (5 bases). Germline V lookup: CDR1 MNHNS, CDR2 SASEGT. V was shortened by 0 bases and J by 4 bases, with 15 bases between the two germline ends. The CDR3 covers 16 residues. The CDR3 is CASSEAPGAGAYGYTF. The CDR3 DNA reads as TGTGCCAGCAGTGAAGCGCCTGGGGCTGGAGCCTATGGCTACACCTTC.

The gene calls are TRBV6-5 and TRBJ1-4; tentatively, D is TRBD1 (6 bases). The CDR3 contains 14 residues. V lost 6 bases, J lost 2 bases, and 10 bases lay in between. The germline gives CDR1 MNHEY, CDR2 SVGAGI. CDR3 region: CASRNRVTNEKLFF. CDR3 nucleotides: TGTGCCAGCAGGAACAGGGTCACTAATGAAAAACTGTTTTTT.

This sequence joins TRBV7-9 and TRBJ2-3, with 7 positions matching TRBD2. J lost 2 bases, V lost 4 bases, and 6 bases had no gene match. The germline V gene encodes CDR1 SEHNR and CDR2 FQNEAQ (reference sequence). This CDR3 region has 15 residues. CDR3 region: CASSSSSGPTDTQYF. CDR3 DNA: TGTGCCAGCAGCTCCTCTAGCGGTCCCACAGATACGCAGTATTTT.

This clone has a single count. In nucleotides, the CDR3 is TGTGCCAGCAGCCCCCGGGAGAAGGCAGGGGGCGTCTACGAGCAGTACTTC. It yields the protein CASSPREKAGGVYEQYF. The rearrangement uses TRBV9 and TRBJ2-7; 8 nucleotides agree with TRBD1. CDR1 is SGDLS, CDR2 YYNGEE, per germline. The CDR3 has 17 amino acids. The V segment lost 4 bases and the J segment 3 bases; nucleotides outside the gene matches: 15.

The V call is TRBV2, the J call TRBJ2-1, with D tentatively TRBD2 (7 bases). Germline CDR1 reads SNHLY; CDR2 reads FYNNEI. V lost 7 bases to trimming and J lost 10 bases, with 17 bases between them. This CDR3 comprises 13 residues. The CDR3 here is CASTGGGAKEQFF. CDR3 in DNA: TGTGCCAGCACAGGAGGGGGGGCTAAGGAGCAGTTCTTC.

This clone was counted a few times. V is TRBV10-3 and J is TRBJ2-2; D possibly corresponds to TRBD2 (6 bases). Germline CDR1 ENHRY, CDR2 SYGVKD. The ends were cut back, 2 bases at V and 14 bases at J, with 21 bases in the middle. This CDR3 contains 15 residues. The CDR3 loop is CAISEGQGGRGGLFF. The DNA for the CDR3 is TGTGCCATCAGTGAGGGGCAGGGAGGTCGAGGTGGACTGTTTTTT.

The V gene is TRBV15, the J gene TRBJ1-5; D possibly corresponds to TRBD1 (5 bases). Trimming removed 1 base at V and 2 bases at J, with 18 bases between. Germline lookup yields CDR1 LNHNV and CDR2 YYDKDF (reference sequence). CDR3 size: 18 residues. CDR3 bases: TGTGCCACCAGCAGAGGGTTCGGGGGGGGTAGTGGCAATCAGCCCCAGCATTTT. This sequence encodes CATSRGFGGGSGNQPQHF.

The V gene is TRBV6-5, the J gene TRBJ2-5; 8 positions agree with TRBD2. CDR3 size: 16 residues. Germline trimming cut 0 bases from V and 7 bases from J; bases unmatched to any gene: 10. Germline CDR1 MNHEY, CDR2 SVGAGI. The CDR3 loop reads CASSYSNSGGRGTQYF. The CDR3, as DNA: TGTGCCAGCAGTTACTCGAACAGCGGGGGAAGGGGGACCCAGTACTTC.

The V and J genes are TRBV2 and TRBJ1-2; 8 bases agree with TRBD1. The ends lost 6 bases at V and 0 bases at J; junction bases unmatched: 9. This CDR3 spans 16 amino acids. The germline CDR1 and CDR2 sequences are SNHLY and FYNNEI. The DNA of the CDR3 is TGTGCCAGCAGATTGACAGGGGCGGTCGCTAACTATGGCTACACCTTC. Translation: CASRLTGAVANYGYTF.

This chain uses TRBV3-1 (or the pseudogene TRBV3-2) with TRBJ2-3, with 8 bases lining up with TRBD2. The length of the CDR3 is 16 residues. The ends lost 2 bases at V and 3 bases at J; junction bases unmatched: 7. Germline loops: CDR1 LGHDT, CDR2 YNNKEL (reference sequence). CDR3: CASSQIGPGGTDTQYF. The CDR3 coding sequence is TGTGCCAGCAGCCAAATTGGACCGGGGGGGACAGATACGCAGTATTTT.

The rearrangement links TRBV19 to TRBJ1-1, with TRBD1 identical over 8 bases. With V trimmed by 6 bases and J by 1 base, 4 bases remained unmatched. Germline values: CDR1 LNHDA, CDR2 SQIVND (reference sequence). The CDR3 is 14 amino acids. The CDR3: CASRATGGNTEAFF. DNA of the CDR3: TGTGCCAGTAGGGCTACAGGGGGGAACACTGAAGCTTTCTTT.

This clone was detected once. The rearrangement links TRBV7-8 to TRBJ1-1; TRBD1 matches 11 bases. Germline CDR1 reads SGHVS; CDR2 reads FQNEAQ. CDR3 length: 15 amino acids. After removal of 5 bases from V and 4 bases from J, the junction contained 6 bases not matched to a gene. CDR3 sequence reads: CASSPGDRGVTEAFF. As DNA, the CDR3 is TGTGCCAGCAGCCCAGGGGACAGGGGGGTCACTGAAGCTTTCTTT. The full variable domain, with the rest looked up from reference TRBV7-8 and TRBJ1-1, is GAGVSQSPRYKVAKRGQDVALRCDPISGHVSLFWYQQALGQGPEFLTYFQNEAQLDKSGLPSDRFFAERPEGSVSTLKIQRTQQEDSAVYLCASSPGDRGVTEAFFGQGTRLTVV.

This chain uses TRBV27 with TRBJ1-2; no firm D call. V was shortened by 9 bases and J by 2 bases, with 13 bases between the two germline ends. This CDR3 spans 13 amino acids. Germline V gives CDR1 MNHEY, CDR2 SMNVEV (reference sequence). In DNA, the CDR3 is TGTGCCAGGCCGTACAGAGAGAACTATGGCTACACCTTC. Translation gives CARPYRENYGYTF.

The gene calls are TRBV2 and TRBJ2-1; 12 nucleotides agree with TRBD2. CDR3 size: 15 residues. Trimming took 5 bases from V and 4 from J; bases not matched to a gene: 3. The germline CDR1 and CDR2 sequences are SNHLY and FYNNEI. Here the CDR3 reads CASSSSGGVYNEQFF. For the CDR3, the DNA is TGTGCCAGCAGTTCTAGCGGGGGGGTTTACAATGAGCAGTTCTTC.